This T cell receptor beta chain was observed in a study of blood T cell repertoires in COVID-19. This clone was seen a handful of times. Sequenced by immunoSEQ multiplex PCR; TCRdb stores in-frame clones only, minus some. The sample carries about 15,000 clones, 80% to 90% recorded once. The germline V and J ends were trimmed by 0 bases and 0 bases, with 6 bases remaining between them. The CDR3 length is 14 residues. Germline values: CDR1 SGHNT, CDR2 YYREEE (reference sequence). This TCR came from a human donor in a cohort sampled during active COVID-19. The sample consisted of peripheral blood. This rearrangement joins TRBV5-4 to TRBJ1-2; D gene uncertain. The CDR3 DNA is TGTGCCAGCAGCTTGGGTAGATCTAACTATGGCTACACCTTC. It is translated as CASSLGRSNYGYTF.